These 30 T cell receptor beta chains share one sample of origin, sequenced in a study of shared clonotypes between healthy human individuals. Naive-designated CD8 cells lacked CD45RO, were positively enriched for CCR7, and omitted terminally differentiated effector memory CD45RA+ cells. The protocol was immunoSEQ multiplex PCR, while the TCRdb copy is restricted to in-frame clones and leaves out a portion. The sample carries about 700,000 clones, about 91% recorded once. What was sequenced was naive CD8+ T cells sorted from blood. The receptors were gathered from a man aged 30 to 39 in good health.

This rearrangement joins TRBV19 to TRBJ1-4; a weak D match, TRBD1 (5 bases). Germline-derived CDR1 and CDR2 are LNHDA and SQIVND (reference sequence). Trimming left V 4 bases short and J 15 bases short, with 12 bases between. The CDR3 is 11 amino acids. This CDR3 reads CASSSGQPLFF. The CDR3 DNA is TGTGCCAGTAGTAGCGGACAACCCTTGTTTTTT. The whole variable domain, filled in from reference TRBV19 and TRBJ1-4, reads DGGITQSPKYLFRKEGQNVTLSCEQNLNHDAMYWYRQDPGQGLRLIYYSQIVNDFQKGDIAEGYSVSREKKESFPLTVTSAQKNPTAFYLCASSSGQPLFFGSGTQLSVL.

The V and J genes are TRBV29-1 and TRBJ1-1; perhaps TRBD1 as D (5 bases). The CDR3 length is 11 residues. V was pared by 7 bases and J by 6 bases, with 12 bases between. Germline V gene data show CDR1 as SQVTM and CDR2 as ANQGSEA. Written as DNA, the CDR3 is TGCAGCGCCGGGGCTGCGGCTGAAGCTTTCTTT. Amino acid sequence: CSAGAAAEAFF. The whole variable domain, remainder taken from reference TRBV29-1 and TRBJ1-1, is SAVISQKPSRDICQRGTSLTIQCQVDSQVTMMFWYRQQPGQSLTLIATANQGSEATYESGFVIDKFPISRPNLTFSTLTVSNMSPEDSSIYLCSAGAAAEAFFGQGTRLTVV.

This clone came up once. The chain is built from TRBV5-4 and TRBJ2-7; no clear D gene. The V end was cut by 5 bases, the J end by 3 bases, with 15 bases between. Germline V lookup: CDR1 SGHNT, CDR2 YYREEE (reference sequence). The CDR3 runs to 14 residues. As DNA, the CDR3 is TGTGCCAGCAGTTCGAGGACGAACAGCTACGAGCAGTACTTC. It specifies CASSSRTNSYEQYF.

The chain carries TRBV9 and TRBJ2-2, with D hard to call. Trimming removed 6 bases from V and 3 bases from J, with 6 bases in between. The CDR3 runs 12 residues. Germline values: CDR1 SGDLS, CDR2 YYNGEE. The CDR3 region has the DNA TGTGCCAGCAAGCAATACACCGGGGAGCTGTTTTTT. Translating gives CASKQYTGELFF.

CDR3 region: CASSLGGTGTFNEQFF. As DNA, the CDR3 is TGTGCCAGCAGCTTAGGGGGGACAGGGACTTTCAATGAGCAGTTCTTC. The V gene is TRBV11-2, the J gene TRBJ2-1, with TRBD1 matching over 9 bases. Germline trimming cut 1 base from V and 6 bases from J; bases unmatched to any gene: 7. This CDR3 comprises 16 residues. The germline V gene has CDR1 SGHAT and CDR2 FQNNGV.

The chain is built from TRBV15 and TRBJ2-2, with D perhaps TRBD1 (7 bases). V was pared by 4 bases and J by 7 bases, with 16 bases between. The CDR3 loop spans 15 amino acids. Germline lookup yields CDR1 LNHNV and CDR2 YYDKDF (reference sequence). The CDR3 bases are TGTGCCACCAGCAACTCAGGGGGGAGTCACGGGGAGCTGTTTTTT. Translation: CATSNSGGSHGELFF.

The rearrangement joins TRBV27 to TRBJ1-2, with TRBD1 identical over 7 bases. Trimming cost V 9 bases and J 6 bases; bases outside gene matches: 10. This CDR3 has 13 residues. Germline assignment: CDR1 MNHEY and CDR2 SMNVEV (reference sequence). DNA for the CDR3: TGTGCCAGTACCAATACAGGGGTTCATGGCTACACCTTC. Residues: CASTNTGVHGYTF.

The V call is TRBV4-1, the J call TRBJ2-7, with 9 bases matching TRBD1. The V gene end was trimmed by 11 bases and the J gene end by 3 bases; junction bases not matched to a gene: 8. From germline, CDR1 is MGHRA and CDR2 YSYEKL. The CDR3 spans 13 residues. The CDR3 loop is CASRGGQGYEQYF. CDR3 coding DNA: TGCGCCTCCAGAGGGGGACAGGGCTACGAGCAGTACTTC.

This chain connects TRBV5-1 to TRBJ2-2; possible D gene TRBD2, 5 bases. The germline V gene encodes CDR1 SGHRS and CDR2 YFSETQ. Trimming cost V 0 bases and J 9 bases, with 18 bases left between them. This CDR3 is 16 amino acids long. The CDR3 sequence is CASSLAVSGPDRELFF. The CDR3 nucleotides read TGCGCCAGCAGCTTGGCCGTGAGCGGCCCCGACCGGGAGCTGTTTTTT. Based on the CDR3 plus reference TRBV5-1 and TRBJ2-2, the full variable domain is KAGVTQTPRYLIKTRGQQVTLSCSPISGHRSVSWYQQTPGQGLQFLFEYFSETQRNKGNFPGRFSGRQFSNSRSEMNVSTLELGDSALYLCASSLAVSGPDRELFFGEGSRLTVL.

The chain is built from TRBV7-8 and TRBJ2-5; D possibly matches TRBD1 or TRBD2 (5 bases each). V lost 6 bases and J 4 bases, leaving 18 bases between the germline ends. This CDR3 spans 15 amino acids. The germline gives CDR1 SGHVS, CDR2 FQNEAQ. This chain's CDR3 is CASRSTIRGLETQYF. The CDR3 region has the DNA TGTGCCAGCAGGTCGACTATAAGGGGATTAGAGACCCAGTACTTC.

The genes are TRBV7-9 and TRBJ2-1; tentative D call: TRBD2 (7 bases). Trimming pared 3 bases from V and 6 bases from J, leaving 15 bases between. CDR3 length: 15 residues. Germline lookup yields CDR1 SEHNR and CDR2 FQNEAQ (reference sequence). CDR3 sequence (DNA): TGTGCCAGCAGCTTCCTAGGGGGGGCCTCCAATGAGCAGTTCTTC. Translation: CASSFLGGASNEQFF.

This chain connects TRBV28 to TRBJ2-3; TRBD2 aligns across 7 bases. The CDR3 is 14 amino acids. In germline, CDR1 is MDHEN, CDR2 SYDVKM. V gave up 7 bases and J gave up 3 bases; unmatched junction bases: 7. As DNA, the CDR3 is TGTGCCAGCAATCGGGACTACGGGACAGATACGCAGTATTTT. It encodes CASNRDYGTDTQYF.

This clone was recorded once. The V call is TRBV7-6, the J call TRBJ2-7; no definite D call. Looked up from germline, CDR1 is SGHVS and CDR2 is FNYEAQ. Trimming stripped 3 bases from V and 2 bases from J, with 11 bases between. The CDR3 runs to 14 residues. The CDR3 here is CASSFGSLPYEQYF. CDR3 sequence (DNA): TGTGCCAGCAGCTTTGGGTCCCTCCCCTACGAGCAGTACTTC.

Note on this clone: The same CDR3 arises from other DNA sequences in this sample as well. The V and J genes are TRBV7-6 and TRBJ2-1; possibly TRBD2 for D (5 bases). This CDR3 region has 15 residues. The V end was cut by 1 base, the J end by 0 bases, with 7 bases between. Germline CDR1 SGHVS, CDR2 FNYEAQ. CDR3 coding DNA: TGTGCCAGCAGCTTAGTTGGGAGCTCCTACAATGAGCAGTTCTTC. Encoded protein: CASSLVGSSYNEQFF.

The V and J genes are TRBV15 and TRBJ2-7; tentative D call: TRBD2 (5 bases). This CDR3 has 15 amino acids. The germline gives CDR1 LNHNV, CDR2 YYDKDF (reference sequence). Trimming cost V 4 bases and J 2 bases, with 15 bases left between them. CDR3 loop: CATSNPGLEAYEQYF. CDR3 coding DNA: TGTGCCACCAGCAATCCCGGACTCGAAGCCTACGAGCAGTACTTC.

This chain links TRBV7-9 with TRBJ2-1; D possibly corresponds to TRBD2 (5 bases). Germline V gives CDR1 SEHNR, CDR2 FQNEAQ (reference sequence). CDR3 length: 17 amino acids. With 2 bases removed from V and 0 bases from J, the gap between germline ends came to 14 bases. The CDR3 loop is CASSLQESGSSYNEQFF. CDR3 in DNA: TGTGCCAGCAGCTTACAGGAAAGCGGAAGCTCCTACAATGAGCAGTTCTTC.

J is TRBJ1-5 and V is TRBV19, with D possibly being TRBD1 (5 bases). The V end lost 4 bases, the J end lost 5 bases, and 9 bases lay between the germline ends. The CDR3 totals 13 residues. CDR1 LNHDA and CDR2 SQIVND come from the germline V gene (reference sequence). The chain's CDR3 is CASSTWGYQPQHF. Here the CDR3 DNA reads TGTGCCAGTAGTACTTGGGGCTATCAGCCCCAGCATTTT.

The gene calls are TRBV7-9 and TRBJ2-1; 10 nucleotides agree with TRBD1. From germline, CDR1 is SEHNR and CDR2 FQNEAQ (reference sequence). V was pared by 5 bases and J by 9 bases, with 7 bases of the junction left unmatched. The CDR3 contains 14 residues. The CDR3 sequence is CASSHSRDRGEQFF. The DNA for the CDR3 is TGTGCCAGCAGCCACTCCCGGGACAGGGGTGAGCAGTTCTTC. The whole variable domain, remainder taken from reference TRBV7-9 and TRBJ2-1, is DTGVSQNPRHKITKRGQNVTFRCDPISEHNRLYWYRQTLGQGPEFLTYFQNEAQLEKSRLLSDRFSAERPKGSFSTLEIQRTEQGDSAMYLCASSHSRDRGEQFFGPGTRLTVL.

The V and J genes are TRBV6-5 and TRBJ1-1; D is unresolved. The CDR3 is 13 amino acids. Trimming cost V 2 bases and J 4 bases, with 8 bases left between them. CDR1 and CDR2 from the germline V gene are MNHEY and SVGAGI. Here the CDR3 reads CASSYAGVTEAFF. The CDR3 nucleotides are TGTGCCAGCAGTTACGCAGGTGTCACTGAAGCTTTCTTT.

This chain links TRBV27 with TRBJ2-1, with D possibly being TRBD1 or TRBD2 (5 bases each). V gave up 5 bases and J gave up 6 bases, with 17 bases separating them. The CDR3 has 15 residues. CDR1 is MNHEY and CDR2 is SMNVEV in the germline V gene (reference sequence). CDR3 residues: CASSPAGARINEQFF. The CDR3 nucleotides are TGTGCCAGCAGTCCAGCCGGGGCGCGTATCAATGAGCAGTTCTTC.

CDR3 in amino acids: CASSQEGTSGGSYEQYF. The CDR3 nucleotides are TGTGCCAGCAGCCAAGAAGGGACTAGCGGGGGGAGCTACGAGCAGTACTTC. This chain uses TRBV4-2 with TRBJ2-7; 15 positions match TRBD2. CDR1 and CDR2 from the germline V gene are LGHNA and YNFKEQ. The CDR3 has 17 residues. The V segment lost 0 bases and the J segment 3 bases; nucleotides outside the gene matches: 3.

The chain is built from TRBV21-1 and TRBJ2-7; TRBD2 was called by the table and not checked on the DNA. TRBV21-1 is a recognized pseudogene. This CDR3 is 19 amino acids long. The CDR3 sequence: CASSKRQRLRDLGTYEQYF. The CDR3 DNA reads TGTGCCAGCAGCAAGAGACAAAGACTTCGGGACTTAGGGACCTACGAGCAGTACTTC.

V and J are TRBV11-2 and TRBJ2-1; D is uncertain. Trimming took off 11 bases at V and 6 bases at J, with 14 bases between the two ends. CDR1 is SGHAT, CDR2 FQNNGV, per germline. The CDR3 length is 12 residues. CDR3 DNA sequence: TGTGCCTCTCTAGTAGATGGCAATGAGCAGTTCTTC. Translation gives CASLVDGNEQFF.

The chain carries TRBV9 and TRBJ2-1; D possibly corresponds to TRBD2 (6 bases). Germline assignment: CDR1 SGDLS and CDR2 YYNGEE. The ends were cut back, 0 bases at V and 5 bases at J, with 12 bases in the middle. CDR3 length: 15 amino acids. The CDR3 here is CASSVDRDSDNEQFF. CDR3 in DNA: TGTGCCAGCAGCGTAGACCGGGACTCTGACAATGAGCAGTTCTTC.

The chain links TRBV27 to TRBJ1-5; 7 nucleotides line up with TRBD1. Germline lookup yields CDR1 MNHEY and CDR2 SMNVEV (reference sequence). This CDR3 spans 17 amino acids. Trimming at V came to 4 bases and at J to 0 bases, leaving 9 bases not matched to a gene. CDR3 sequence reads: CASSSRDSKNSNQPQHF. The CDR3 DNA reads as TGTGCCAGCAGTTCCCGGGACAGCAAAAATAGCAATCAGCCCCAGCATTTT.

The chain recombines TRBV15 with TRBJ2-7, with D tentatively TRBD2 (5 bases). CDR3 length equals 15 residues. Trimming removed 3 bases from V and 5 bases from J, with 17 bases in between. CDR1 is LNHNV and CDR2 is YYDKDF in the germline V gene (reference sequence). CDR3 DNA sequence: TGTGCCACCAGCAGTCCACGTGGACTTGGACACGAGCAGTACTTC. This codes for CATSSPRGLGHEQYF.

CDR3 sequence: CASSDVRDTDTQYF. DNA for the CDR3: TGTGCCAGCAGCGATGTGCGGGACACAGATACGCAGTATTTT. This chain joins TRBV9 and TRBJ2-3, with a tentative D call TRBD2 (6 bases). CDR1 is SGDLS, CDR2 YYNGEE, per germline. The CDR3 length is 14 residues. Trimming cost V 3 bases and J 2 bases, with 10 bases left between them.

This rearrangement joins TRBV2 to TRBJ2-7, with D possibly called TRBD1 or TRBD2 (5 bases each). Trimming shortened V by 6 bases and J by 5 bases, and 17 bases separated the two germline ends. The CDR3 consists of 14 residues. CDR1 is SNHLY and CDR2 is FYNNEI in the germline V gene. The CDR3 here is CASSYTGTRNEQYF. Here the CDR3 DNA reads TGTGCCAGCAGCTATACCGGGACCCGAAACGAGCAGTACTTC.

The chain carries TRBV27 and TRBJ2-2; TRBD1 matches 7 bases. V trimming: 6 bases; J trimming: 1 base; junction bases outside the gene matches: 11. The CDR3 runs 17 residues. Germline CDR1 MNHEY, CDR2 SMNVEV (reference sequence). CDR3 DNA: TGTGCCAGCAGACCCCTTAGGACAGGAGTGAACACCGGGGAGCTGTTTTTT. Its translation: CASRPLRTGVNTGELFF.

The CDR3 protein is CAISEGTILYEQYF. CDR3 sequence (DNA): TGTGCCATCAGTGAAGGGACTATCCTCTACGAGCAGTACTTC. The V gene is TRBV10-3, the J gene TRBJ2-7; 7 positions agree with TRBD2. V lost 3 bases to trimming and J lost 3 bases; unmatched junction nucleotides: 5. Germline V gene lookup returns CDR1 ENHRY and CDR2 SYGVKD. CDR3 length: 14 amino acids.